These T cell receptor beta chains were read from a single sample in a study of T-cell memory formation after mild COVID-19. MiXCR was run by TCRdb on the 5' RACE reads, yielding one entry per CDR3 protein. The table shows about 350,000 distinct CDR3 sequences, with 12% to 15% occurring only once. What was sequenced was PBMCs or a T cell subset sorted from them (not recorded which). The receptor source for this set is a man aged 18 to 29 who had mild COVID-19 (a few samples of this study predate the infection). Cell type and time point are not known. Each CDR3 is given with its conserved first and last residue. A D gene is named only where the DNA matches it firmly. Some rows mark clone size as missing; the rest say once, few, many or name a class of expanded clone.

clone size	V gene	D gene	J gene	CDR3 protein	CDR3 DNA
many	TRBV5-1	TRBD1	TRBJ2-1	CASSLLQGSSYNEQFF	TGCGCCAGCAGCTTGTTACAGGGGAGCTCCTACAATGAGCAGTTCTTC
few	TRBV18	NA	TRBJ1-4	CASSPWGREDEKLFF	TGTGCCAGCTCACCATGGGGGCGAGAGGATGAAAAACTGTTTTTT
NA	TRBV11-2	NA	TRBJ2-5	CASSSEGETQYF	TGTGCCAGCAGCTCGGAAGGAGAGACCCAGTACTTC
few	TRBV7-8	TRBD2	TRBJ2-5	CASSLGRGGPLQTQYF	TGTGCCAGCAGCTTAGGGCGGGGGGGCCCCCTGCAGACCCAGTACTTC
NA	TRBV11-2	NA	TRBJ2-3	CASRSSSTDTQYF	TGTGCCAGCAGGAGTAGCAGCACAGATACGCAGTATTTT
few	TRBV4-1	TRBD1	TRBJ1-1	CASSQVKQGVGRTEAFF	TGCGCCAGCAGCCAAGTGAAACAGGGGGTGGGAAGGACTGAAGCTTTCTTT
many	TRBV7-8	TRBD2	TRBJ2-3	CASSLASGGGLSTDTQYF	TGTGCCAGCAGCCTGGCTAGCGGGGGTGGGTTAAGCACAGATACGCAGTATTTT
few	TRBV6-5	NA	TRBJ2-1	CASSYSASHNEQFF	TGTGCCAGCAGTTACAGCGCCTCTCACAATGAGCAGTTCTTC
NA	TRBV6-5	TRBD2	TRBJ2-5	CASRVAGGLLETQYF	TGTGCCAGCAGAGTAGCGGGGGGGCTTTTAGAGACCCAGTACTTC
many	TRBV9	NA	TRBJ2-2	CASSVFSNPGGASGELFF	TGTGCCAGCAGCGTATTCTCAAACCCTGGTGGAGCTTCCGGGGAGCTGTTTTTT
NA	TRBV7-9	TRBD2	TRBJ2-2	CATPDLAGGPGELFF	TGTGCCACCCCGGATTTGGCGGGGGGTCCCGGGGAGCTGTTTTTT
many	TRBV10-3	TRBD1	TRBJ2-7	CAISEQGPYEQYF	TGTGCCATCAGTGAACAGGGGCCCTACGAGCAGTACTTC
NA	TRBV5-1	NA	TRBJ2-2	CASRPGRRDGELFF	TGCGCCAGCCGGCCCGGCCGCAGGGACGGGGAGCTGTTTTTT
NA	TRBV7-2	TRBD1	TRBJ2-5	CASSLGTGLEETQYF	TGTGCCAGCAGCTTAGGGACAGGACTCGAAGAGACCCAGTACTTC
NA	TRBV29-1	TRBD1	TRBJ2-4	CSERTGDIQYF	TGCAGCGAGAGGACAGGTGACATTCAGTACTTC
NA	TRBV5-4	NA	TRBJ1-3	CASSFGGRTGNTIYF	TGTGCCAGCAGCTTTGGCGGCAGAACTGGAAACACCATATATTTT
NA	TRBV7-3	TRBD2	TRBJ2-3	CASSLGTSGGADTQYF	TGTGCCAGCAGCTTAGGGACTAGCGGGGGGGCAGATACGCAGTATTTT
few	TRBV12-3/TRBV12-4	TRBD1	TRBJ2-1	CASFHPRDSNEQFF	TGTGCCAGCTTTCACCCCCGGGACAGCAATGAGCAGTTCTTC
NA	TRBV11-2	NA	TRBJ2-5	CASSEGIRETQYF	TGTGCCAGCAGCGAGGGGATTCGGGAGACCCAGTACTTC
NA	TRBV4-2	NA	TRBJ1-4	CASSQDRGHRTNEKLFF	TGTGCCAGCAGCCAAGATAGGGGACACCGCACTAATGAAAAACTGTTTTTT
few	TRBV2	TRBD1	TRBJ2-1	CATLDRASYNEQFF	TGTGCCACCCTAGACAGGGCCTCCTACAATGAGCAGTTCTTC
few	TRBV3-1	NA	TRBJ2-1	CASSFLDGGRYNEQFF	TGTGCCAGCAGCTTCCTGGACGGTGGAAGGTACAATGAGCAGTTCTTC
many	TRBV20-1	NA	TRBJ2-5	CSASTGLVWETQYF	TGCAGTGCTAGTACGGGGTTGGTGTGGGAGACCCAGTACTTC
few	TRBV5-1	NA	TRBJ1-2	CASSLGQNLNYGYTF	TGCGCCAGCAGCTTGGGACAGAACCTTAACTATGGCTACACCTTC